The T cell receptor (beta chain) under discussion was sequenced for a study of blood T cell repertoires in COVID-19. This clone was detected only a few times. V lost 0 bases to trimming and J lost 3 bases; unmatched junction nucleotides: 9. The CDR3 loop spans 18 amino acids. The germline CDR1 and CDR2 sequences are SGHVS and FQNEAQ. Cohorts were assigned according to the clinical history that participants reported. Repertoires were generated with immunoSEQ multiplex PCR, while TCRdb's copy carries only in-frame clones and drops some. The sample yields 200,000 to 300,000 clones, 88% seen once. The clonotype comes from a woman in her 40s with acute COVID-19. Source material: PBMCs or T cells enriched from blood (not recorded which). The J gene is TRBJ2-7, the V gene TRBV7-8; 12 nucleotides line up with TRBD2. This CDR3 reads CASSLATTSGSIIYEQYV. The CDR3 DNA reads as TGTGCCAGCAGCTTAGCTACGACTAGCGGGAGCATTATCTACGAGCAGTACGTC.